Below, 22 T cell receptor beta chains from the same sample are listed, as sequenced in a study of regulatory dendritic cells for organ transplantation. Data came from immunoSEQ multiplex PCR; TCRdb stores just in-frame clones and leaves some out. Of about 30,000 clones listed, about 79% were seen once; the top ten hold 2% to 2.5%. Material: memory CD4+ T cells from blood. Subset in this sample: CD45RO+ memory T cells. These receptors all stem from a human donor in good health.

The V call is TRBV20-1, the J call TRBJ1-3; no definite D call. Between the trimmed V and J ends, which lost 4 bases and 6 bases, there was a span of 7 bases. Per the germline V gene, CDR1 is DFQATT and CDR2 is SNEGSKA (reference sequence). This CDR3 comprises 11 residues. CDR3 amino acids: CSATSSNTIYF. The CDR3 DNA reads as TGCAGTGCTACCAGTTCAAACACCATATATTTT.

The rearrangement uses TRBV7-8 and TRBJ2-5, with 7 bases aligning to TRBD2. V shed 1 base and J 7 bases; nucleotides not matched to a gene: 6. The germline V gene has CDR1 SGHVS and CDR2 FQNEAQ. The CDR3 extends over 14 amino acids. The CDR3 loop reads CASSLGGGGVTQYF. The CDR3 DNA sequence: TGTGCCAGCAGCTTAGGCGGGGGAGGTGTGACCCAGTACTTC.

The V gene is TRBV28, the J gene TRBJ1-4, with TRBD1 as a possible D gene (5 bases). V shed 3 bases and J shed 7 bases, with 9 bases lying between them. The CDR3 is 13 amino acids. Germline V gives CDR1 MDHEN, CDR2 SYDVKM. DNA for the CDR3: TGTGCCAGCAGTTTTGGGGGGGGTGAAAAACTGTTTTTT. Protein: CASSFGGGEKLFF.

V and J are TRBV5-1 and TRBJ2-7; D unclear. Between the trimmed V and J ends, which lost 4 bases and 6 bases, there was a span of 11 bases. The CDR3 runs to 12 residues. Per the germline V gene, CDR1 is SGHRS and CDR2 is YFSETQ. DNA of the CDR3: TGCGCCAGCAGCCAGCTTAGGAGCGAGCAGTACTTC. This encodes CASSQLRSEQYF.

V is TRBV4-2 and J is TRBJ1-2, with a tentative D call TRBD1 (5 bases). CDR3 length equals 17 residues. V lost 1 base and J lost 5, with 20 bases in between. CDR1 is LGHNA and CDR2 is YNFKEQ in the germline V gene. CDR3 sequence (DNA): TGTGCCAGCAGCCAAGGGGACCGGGACCTAGGCCTATATGGCTACACCTTC. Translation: CASSQGDRDLGLYGYTF.

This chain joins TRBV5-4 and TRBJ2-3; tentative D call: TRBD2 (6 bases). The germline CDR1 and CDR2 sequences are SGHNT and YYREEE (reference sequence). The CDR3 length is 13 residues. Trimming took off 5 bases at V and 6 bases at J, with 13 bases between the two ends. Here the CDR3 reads CASRLGGLDTQYF. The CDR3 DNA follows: TGTGCCAGCAGGCTCGGAGGGTTGGATACGCAGTATTTT.

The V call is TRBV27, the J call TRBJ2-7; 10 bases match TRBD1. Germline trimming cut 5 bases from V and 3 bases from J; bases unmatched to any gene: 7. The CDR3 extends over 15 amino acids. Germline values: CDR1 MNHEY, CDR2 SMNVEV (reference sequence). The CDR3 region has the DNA TGTGCCAGCAGTAAGACCGGGACAGGGGTCTACGAGCAGTACTTC. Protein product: CASSKTGTGVYEQYF.

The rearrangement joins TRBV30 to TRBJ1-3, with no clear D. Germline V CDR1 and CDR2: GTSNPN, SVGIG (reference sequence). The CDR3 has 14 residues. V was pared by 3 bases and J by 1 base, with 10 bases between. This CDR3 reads CAWSVWGSGNTIYF. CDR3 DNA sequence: TGTGCCTGGAGCGTATGGGGTTCTGGAAACACCATATATTTT.

The DNA of the CDR3 is TGTGCCAGCTCACGAGGGGTCACACTCAAGGGGGCCTACGAGCAGTACTTC. This gives the protein CASSRGVTLKGAYEQYF. The J gene is TRBJ2-7, the V gene TRBV18, with TRBD1 as a possible D gene (6 bases). Trimming took off 4 bases at V and 2 bases at J, with 21 bases between the two ends. The CDR3 length is 17 residues. The germline V gene encodes CDR1 KGHSH and CDR2 LQKENI.

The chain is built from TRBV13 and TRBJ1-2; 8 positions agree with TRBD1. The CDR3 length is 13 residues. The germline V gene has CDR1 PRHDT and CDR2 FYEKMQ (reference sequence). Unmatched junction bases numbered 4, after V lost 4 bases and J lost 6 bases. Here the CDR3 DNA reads TGTGCCAGCAGCTCCAACAGGGGGGATGGCTACACCTTC. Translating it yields CASSSNRGDGYTF.

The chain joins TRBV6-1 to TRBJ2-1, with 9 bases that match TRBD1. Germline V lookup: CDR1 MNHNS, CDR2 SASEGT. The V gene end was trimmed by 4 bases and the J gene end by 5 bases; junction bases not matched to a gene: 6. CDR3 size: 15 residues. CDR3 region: CASSVNRGPNNEQFF. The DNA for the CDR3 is TGTGCCAGCAGTGTGAACAGGGGGCCAAACAATGAGCAGTTCTTC.

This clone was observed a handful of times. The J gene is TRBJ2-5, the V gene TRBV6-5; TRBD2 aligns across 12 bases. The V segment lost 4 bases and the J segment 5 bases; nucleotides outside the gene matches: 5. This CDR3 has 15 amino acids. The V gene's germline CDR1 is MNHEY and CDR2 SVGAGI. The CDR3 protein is CASSLTSGSRETQYF. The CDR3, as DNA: TGTGCCAGCAGTTTGACTAGCGGGAGCCGGGAGACCCAGTACTTC.

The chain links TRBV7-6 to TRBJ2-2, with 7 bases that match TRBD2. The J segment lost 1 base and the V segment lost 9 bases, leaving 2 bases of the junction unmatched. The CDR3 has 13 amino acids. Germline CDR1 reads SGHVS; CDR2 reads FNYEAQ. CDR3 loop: CASVAGNTGELFF. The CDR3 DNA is TGTGCCAGTGTAGCGGGGAACACCGGGGAGCTGTTTTTT.

CDR3 loop: CASSGGLAGTTGNEQFF. For the CDR3, the DNA is TGTGCCAGCAGCGGGGGACTAGCGGGGACTACGGGCAATGAGCAGTTCTTC. The rearrangement links TRBV7-3 to TRBJ2-1; TRBD2 agrees at 13 bases. The CDR3 runs to 17 residues. Per germline, CDR1 SGHTA and CDR2 FQGTGA. V was pared by 5 bases and J by 6 bases, with 10 bases of the junction left unmatched.

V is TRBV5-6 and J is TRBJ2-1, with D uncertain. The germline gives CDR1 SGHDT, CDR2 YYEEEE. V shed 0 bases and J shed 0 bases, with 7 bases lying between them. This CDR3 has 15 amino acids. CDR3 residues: CASSLGPNSYNEQFF. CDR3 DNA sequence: TGTGCCAGCAGCTTGGGGCCGAACTCCTACAATGAGCAGTTCTTC.

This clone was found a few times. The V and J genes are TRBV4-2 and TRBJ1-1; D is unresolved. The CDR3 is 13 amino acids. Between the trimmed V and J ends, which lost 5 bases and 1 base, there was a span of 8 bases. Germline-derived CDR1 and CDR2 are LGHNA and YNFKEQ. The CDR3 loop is CASSGVTNTEAFF. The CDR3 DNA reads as TGTGCCAGCAGCGGGGTAACGAACACTGAAGCTTTCTTT.

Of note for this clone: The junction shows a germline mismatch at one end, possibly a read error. The CDR3 coding sequence is TGTGCTAGCAGCTTAGTTGACAGGGGAACTAATGAAAAACTGTTTTTT. Translation: CASSLVDRGTNEKLFF. This rearrangement joins TRBV7-7 to TRBJ1-4, with TRBD1 matching over 8 bases. This CDR3 contains 16 residues. Germline CDR1 and CDR2: SSHAT and FNYEAQ (reference sequence).

The CDR3 here is CASSLAFGSNQPQHF. The CDR3 DNA sequence: TGTGCCAGCAGCTTAGCTTTCGGGAGCAATCAGCCCCAGCATTTT. The chain combines TRBV7-2 with TRBJ1-5; D uncertain. CDR1 is SGHTA and CDR2 is FQGNSA in the germline V gene. The V and J ends lost 0 bases and 1 base respectively, with 7 bases between them. The CDR3 contains 15 residues.

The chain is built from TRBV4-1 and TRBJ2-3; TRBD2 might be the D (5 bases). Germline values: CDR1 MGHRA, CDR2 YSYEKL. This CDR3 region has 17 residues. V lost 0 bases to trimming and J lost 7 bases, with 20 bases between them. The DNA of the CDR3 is TGCGCCAGCAGCCAAGAGGATCGGGCAGCGGCAAAACATACGCAGTATTTT. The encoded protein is CASSQEDRAAAKHTQYF.

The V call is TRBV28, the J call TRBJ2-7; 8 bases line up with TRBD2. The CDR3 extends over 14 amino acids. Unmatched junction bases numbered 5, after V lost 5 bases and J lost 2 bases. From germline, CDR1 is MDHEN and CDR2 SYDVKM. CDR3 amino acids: CASSRLASTYEQYF. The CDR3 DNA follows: TGTGCCAGCAGTCGACTAGCGTCTACCTACGAGCAGTACTTC.

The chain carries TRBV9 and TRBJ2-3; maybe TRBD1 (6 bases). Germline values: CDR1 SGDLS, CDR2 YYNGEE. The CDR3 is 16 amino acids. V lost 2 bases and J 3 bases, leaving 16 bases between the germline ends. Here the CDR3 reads CASSVLTGIRTDTQYF. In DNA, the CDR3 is TGTGCCAGCAGCGTTCTAACAGGGATCAGGACAGATACGCAGTATTTT.

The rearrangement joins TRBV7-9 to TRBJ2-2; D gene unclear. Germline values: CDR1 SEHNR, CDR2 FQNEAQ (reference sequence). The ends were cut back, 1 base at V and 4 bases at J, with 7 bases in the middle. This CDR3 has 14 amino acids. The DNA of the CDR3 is TGTGCCAGCAGCTTAGGGCTATCCACCGGGGAGCTGTTTTTT. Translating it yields CASSLGLSTGELFF.